The sequence of this TCR beta chain was determined in a study of response to subunit inactivated influenza vaccine. TCRdb itself ran the RT-PCR reads through MiXCR, one entry per CDR3 protein. This table has a few hundred thousand distinct CDR3 sequences, approximately 11% appearing once. The source material was PBMCs from blood, sampled 45 days after vaccination. This receptor was taken from a man aged 50-60 years who received an inactivated influenza vaccine.

The CDR3 loop is CASSYSAGVYEQYF. CDR3 nucleotides: TGTGCCAGCAGTTACTCGGCCGGGGTCTACGAGCAGTACTTC. The chain links TRBV6-2 or TRBV6-3 to TRBJ2-7, with D possibly matching TRBD2 (5 bases). Germline values: CDR1 MNHEY, CDR2 SVGEGT. The CDR3 contains 14 residues. Trimming cost V 0 bases and J 3 bases, with 9 bases left between them.